Shown below are 22 T cell receptor beta chains from a single sample sequenced in a study of PD-L1 blockade in urothelial cancer. Time point indicated: pretreatment peripheral blood. Some clones are missing from TCRdb's copy, which holds only in-frame ones; the method was immunoSEQ multiplex PCR. This table has some 52,000 clones, roughly four fifths appearing once. The source was PBMCs, collected around atezolizumab (anti-PD-L1) treatment. The origin of the receptors is a man in his 70s with urothelial cancer.

This rearrangement joins TRBV2 to TRBJ1-4; 9 nucleotides line up with TRBD1. J was trimmed by 1 base and V by 7 bases; bases with no gene match: 1. This CDR3 has 14 amino acids. Looked up from germline, CDR1 is SNHLY and CDR2 is FYNNEI. CDR3 amino acids: CASTDRGTNEKLFF. The CDR3, as DNA: TGTGCCAGCACGGACAGGGGAACTAATGAAAAACTGTTTTTT.

The V gene is TRBV5-4, the J gene TRBJ2-1; 7 bases line up with TRBD2. Trimming at V came to 0 bases and at J to 4 bases, leaving 7 bases not matched to a gene. This CDR3 has 16 residues. Germline CDR1 and CDR2: SGHNT and YYREEE (reference sequence). CDR3 sequence reads: CASSLEGAGRYNEQFF. In nucleotides, the CDR3 is TGTGCCAGCAGCTTGGAAGGAGCGGGACGGTACAATGAGCAGTTCTTC. The full variable domain, rest sourced from reference TRBV5-4 and TRBJ2-1, is ETGVTQSPTHLIKTRGQQVTLRCSSQSGHNTVSWYQQALGQGPQFIFQYYREEENGRGNFPPRFSGLQFPNYSSELNVNALELDDSALYLCASSLEGAGRYNEQFFGPGTRLTVL.

This chain connects TRBV5-1 to TRBJ2-2, with D possibly being TRBD2 (6 bases). Trimming cost V 4 bases and J 6 bases, with 16 bases left between them. CDR3 length equals 15 residues. Looked up from germline, CDR1 is SGHRS and CDR2 is YFSETQ. CDR3 nucleotides: TGCGCCAGCAGCCCGGGACTCTGGGGAGCCGGGGAGCTGTTTTTT. Translation: CASSPGLWGAGELFF.

This clone was counted between two and nine times. The V gene is TRBV5-4, the J gene TRBJ2-2; 10 bases line up with TRBD1. J was trimmed by 6 bases and V by 5 bases; bases with no gene match: 1. This CDR3 spans 13 amino acids. Germline V CDR1 and CDR2: SGHNT, YYREEE (reference sequence). In nucleotides, the CDR3 is TGTGCCAGCAGGGGACAGGGGCCCGGGGAGCTGTTTTTT. Its protein product is CASRGQGPGELFF.

The chain employs TRBV29-1 and TRBJ2-1; 11 bases map to TRBD1. The germline CDR1 and CDR2 sequences are SQVTM and ANQGSEA. Trimming removed 6 bases from V and 4 bases from J; junction bases left unmatched: 5. The CDR3 is 14 amino acids. The CDR3 bases are TGCAGCGTGGACAGGGGGCGCGGGTACAATGAGCAGTTCTTC. This encodes CSVDRGRGYNEQFF.

The J gene is TRBJ2-1, the V gene TRBV7-2, with TRBD1 as a possible D gene (6 bases). This CDR3 region has 17 residues. Germline assignment: CDR1 SGHTA and CDR2 FQGNSA. V was shortened by 5 bases and J by 0 bases, with 17 bases between the two germline ends. The DNA of the CDR3 is TGTGCCAGCAGCCGTCGAGGGGGATGGGGCTCCTACAATGAGCAGTTCTTC. As protein: CASSRRGGWGSYNEQFF.

The chain joins TRBV11-2 to TRBJ2-7; D is unresolved. The V and J ends lost 0 bases and 3 bases respectively, with 3 bases between them. CDR3 size: 12 residues. Germline values: CDR1 SGHAT, CDR2 FQNNGV. The CDR3 loop reads CASSLDRYEQYF. The CDR3 nucleotides are TGTGCCAGCAGCTTAGATCGCTACGAGCAGTACTTC.

This clone has a handful of counts. The chain has TRBV11-2 and TRBJ1-5; 9 nucleotides agree with TRBD1. After removal of 4 bases from V and 0 bases from J, the junction contained 13 bases not matched to a gene. The germline gives CDR1 SGHAT, CDR2 FQNNGV. The CDR3 is made up of 19 amino acids. The CDR3 bases are TGTGCCAGCAGCTCCAGTCCCGGGACAGGGAACAATAGCAATCAGCCCCAGCATTTT. Translated: CASSSSPGTGNNSNQPQHF. The whole variable domain, remainder taken from reference TRBV11-2 and TRBJ1-5, is EAGVAQSPRYKIIEKRQSVAFWCNPISGHATLYWYQQILGQGPKLLIQFQNNGVVDDSQLPKDRFSAERLKGVDSTLKIQPAKLEDSAVYLCASSSSPGTGNNSNQPQHFGDGTRLSIL.

The gene calls are TRBV11-2 and TRBJ2-1, with a possible D match to TRBD2 (6 bases). This CDR3 region has 15 residues. The V gene's germline CDR1 is SGHAT and CDR2 FQNNGV. Trimming shortened V by 5 bases and J by 3 bases, and 14 bases separated the two germline ends. CDR3 sequence (DNA): TGTGCCAGCAGCCTCCGGGACTTCCTCTACAATGAGCAGTTCTTC. It codes for CASSLRDFLYNEQFF.

The chain uses TRBV6-5 and TRBJ2-5; TRBD1 is a possible D gene (6 bases). The CDR3 sequence is 16 residues long. Trimming removed 2 bases at V and 5 bases at J, with 18 bases between. Germline CDR1 is MNHEY and CDR2 is SVGAGI. In DNA form, the CDR3 reads TGTGCCAGCAGTTACGGATCCCCACAGGGCTTGGAGACCCAGTACTTC. Amino acid sequence: CASSYGSPQGLETQYF.

Only one count was recorded for this clone. This chain uses TRBV6-1 with TRBJ2-2; D not certain. This CDR3 comprises 13 residues. CDR1 and CDR2 (germline): MNHNS, SASEGT. Trimming left V 6 bases short and J 6 bases short, with 11 bases between. CDR3 region: CASRPILAGELFF. CDR3 DNA: TGTGCCAGCAGACCCATCCTAGCCGGGGAGCTGTTTTTT.

The chain couples TRBV2 to TRBJ1-1; D uncertain. The CDR3 loop spans 12 amino acids. CDR1 and CDR2 from the germline V gene are SNHLY and FYNNEI. V shed 6 bases and J shed 10 bases, with 15 bases lying between them. CDR3 bases: TGTGCCAGCAGCGTCTTAGCGGTCCCAGCTTTCTTT. It specifies CASSVLAVPAFF.

This clone came up a few times. V gene TRBV29-1 combines with J gene TRBJ1-1; D remains unclear. Between the trimmed V and J ends, which lost 2 bases and 0 bases, there was a span of 7 bases. Looked up from germline, CDR1 is SQVTM and CDR2 is ANQGSEA. The CDR3 covers 13 residues. The CDR3, as DNA: TGCAGCGTTGAATCAGGCCTGAACACTGAAGCTTTCTTT. Translated, it gives CSVESGLNTEAFF.

V and J are TRBV5-4 and TRBJ2-7, with TRBD1 identical over 12 bases. Germline CDR1 is SGHNT and CDR2 is YYREEE (reference sequence). J gave up 0 bases and V 0 bases, and 10 bases lay outside the gene matches. This CDR3 spans 19 amino acids. CDR3 sequence: CASSLEGTGGHHPSYEQYF. The CDR3 coding sequence is TGTGCCAGCAGCTTGGAAGGGACAGGGGGCCATCACCCCTCCTACGAGCAGTACTTC.

The rearrangement links TRBV5-4 to TRBJ1-4; tentatively, D is TRBD1 (5 bases). This CDR3 comprises 15 residues. The germline CDR1 and CDR2 sequences are SGHNT and YYREEE (reference sequence). Trimming removed 4 bases at V and 8 bases at J, with 18 bases between. The CDR3, as DNA: TGTGCCAGCAGCAGTACCGGGACGGGGGGGGAAAAACTGTTTTTT. Translating it yields CASSSTGTGGEKLFF.

The rearrangement joins TRBV6-6 to TRBJ2-5; D not resolved. The CDR3 has 11 amino acids. Between the trimmed V and J ends, which lost 6 bases and 3 bases, there was a span of 5 bases. The germline V gene encodes CDR1 MNHNY and CDR2 SVGAGI (reference sequence). The CDR3 sequence: CASRTKETQYF. CDR3 coding DNA: TGTGCCAGCAGAACAAAAGAGACCCAGTACTTC.

V is TRBV25-1 and J is TRBJ1-1; D remains unclear. This CDR3 is 12 amino acids long. Trimming cost V 1 base and J 8 bases, with 8 bases left between them. The germline gives CDR1 MGHDK, CDR2 SYGVNS. In DNA form, the CDR3 reads TGTGCCAGCAGTGAATTGCCAGGAGAAGCTTTCTTT. It encodes CASSELPGEAFF. Full variable domain (remainder filled in from reference TRBV25-1 and TRBJ1-1): EADIYQTPRYLVIGTGKKITLECSQTMGHDKMYWYQQDPGMELHLIHYSYGVNSTEKGDLSSESTVSRIRTEHFPLTLESARPSHTSQYLCASSELPGEAFFGQGTRLTVV.

The rearrangement links TRBV7-2 to TRBJ2-7; TRBD1 aligns across 7 bases. This CDR3 region has 12 residues. CDR1 SGHTA and CDR2 FQGNSA come from the germline V gene. V lost 5 bases, J lost 6 bases, and 4 bases stayed unmatched. CDR3 in DNA: TGTGCCAGCAGCCCTAACAGGGGCGAGCAGTACTTC. Translating it yields CASSPNRGEQYF.

V is TRBV5-1 and J is TRBJ2-7; 9 positions agree with TRBD2. The CDR3 has 16 amino acids. Germline CDR1 reads SGHRS; CDR2 reads YFSETQ. V lost 4 bases, J lost 1 base, and 9 bases stayed unmatched. The CDR3 DNA reads TGCGCCAGCAGCAAAGGGACTAGCCCTATTTCCTACGAGCAGTACTTC. Amino acids: CASSKGTSPISYEQYF. The variable domain in full, completed from reference TRBV5-1 and TRBJ2-7, reads KAGVTQTPRYLIKTRGQQVTLSCSPISGHRSVSWYQQTPGQGLQFLFEYFSETQRNKGNFPGRFSGRQFSNSRSEMNVSTLELGDSALYLCASSKGTSPISYEQYFGPGTRLTVT.

This clone was counted ten times or more. The chain is built from TRBV2 and TRBJ1-5; 7 positions agree with TRBD1. With V trimmed by 0 bases and J by 3 bases, 5 bases remained unmatched. Germline V lookup: CDR1 SNHLY, CDR2 FYNNEI. CDR3 size: 16 residues. The CDR3 region is CASSEARGQANQPQHF. CDR3 DNA sequence: TGTGCCAGCAGTGAAGCGCGAGGACAGGCCAATCAGCCCCAGCATTTT. Drawing the rest from reference TRBV2 and TRBJ1-5, the complete variable domain is EPEVTQTPSHQVTQMGQEVILRCVPISNHLYFYWYRQILGQKVEFLVSFYNNEISEKSEIFDDQFSVERPDGSNFTLKIRSTKLEDSAMYFCASSEARGQANQPQHFGDGTRLSIL.

V gene TRBV10-3 combines with J gene TRBJ1-5; D is undetermined. V lost 0 bases and J 6 bases, leaving 9 bases between the germline ends. Germline CDR1 is ENHRY and CDR2 is SYGVKD. CDR3 length equals 14 residues. The CDR3 spells CAISESARSQPQHF. The DNA of the CDR3 is TGTGCCATCAGTGAGTCGGCAAGGAGTCAGCCCCAGCATTTT.

In DNA form, the CDR3 reads TGTGCCAGTAGCCCCCAGAGTCGGAGAAACACTGAAGCTTTCTTT. This encodes CASSPQSRRNTEAFF. The V and J genes are TRBV19 and TRBJ1-1; D uncertain. There are 15 residues in the CDR3. V lost 6 bases to trimming and J lost 2 bases, with 16 bases between them. Germline CDR1 reads LNHDA; CDR2 reads SQIVND (reference sequence).